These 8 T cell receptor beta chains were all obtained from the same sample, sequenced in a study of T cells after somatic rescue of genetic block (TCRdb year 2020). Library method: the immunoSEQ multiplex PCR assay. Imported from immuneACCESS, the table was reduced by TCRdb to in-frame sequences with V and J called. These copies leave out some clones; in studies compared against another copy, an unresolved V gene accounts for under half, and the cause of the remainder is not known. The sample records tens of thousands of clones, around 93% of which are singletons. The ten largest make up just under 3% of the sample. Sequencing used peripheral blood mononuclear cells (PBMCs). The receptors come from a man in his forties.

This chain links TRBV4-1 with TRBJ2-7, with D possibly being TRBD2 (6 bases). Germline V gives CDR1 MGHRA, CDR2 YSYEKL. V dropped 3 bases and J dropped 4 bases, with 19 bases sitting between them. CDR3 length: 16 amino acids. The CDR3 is CASSQRIGLPEYEQYF. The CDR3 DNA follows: TGCGCCAGCAGCCAGCGTATCGGACTACCGGAATACGAGCAGTACTTC.

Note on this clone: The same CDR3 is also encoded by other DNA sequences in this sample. The CDR3, as DNA: TGTGCCAGCAGCCGACGGACAGGGGGACAAGAGACCCAGTACTTC. Translated, it gives CASSRRTGGQETQYF. The J gene is TRBJ2-5, the V gene TRBV2, with 10 bases that match TRBD1. The ends lost 6 bases at V and 2 bases at J; junction bases unmatched: 6. Germline loops: CDR1 SNHLY, CDR2 FYNNEI. This CDR3 spans 15 amino acids.

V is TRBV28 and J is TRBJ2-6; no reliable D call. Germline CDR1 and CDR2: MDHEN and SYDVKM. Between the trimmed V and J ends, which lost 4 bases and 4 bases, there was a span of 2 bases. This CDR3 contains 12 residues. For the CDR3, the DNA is TGTGCCAGCAGTTCCGGGGCCAACGTCCTGACTTTC. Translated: CASSSGANVLTF.

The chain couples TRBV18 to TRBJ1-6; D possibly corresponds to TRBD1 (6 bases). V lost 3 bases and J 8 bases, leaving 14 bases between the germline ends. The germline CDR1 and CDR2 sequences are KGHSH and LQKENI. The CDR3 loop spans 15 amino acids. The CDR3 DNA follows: TGTGCCAGCTCACCCCTCCAGGGGAGAGATTCACCCCTCCACTTT. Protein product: CASSPLQGRDSPLHF.

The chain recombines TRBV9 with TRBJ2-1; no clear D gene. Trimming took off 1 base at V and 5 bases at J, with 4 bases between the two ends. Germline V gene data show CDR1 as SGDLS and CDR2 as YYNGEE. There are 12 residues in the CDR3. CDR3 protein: CASSVSHNEQFF. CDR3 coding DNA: TGTGCCAGCAGCGTATCCCACAATGAGCAGTTCTTC.

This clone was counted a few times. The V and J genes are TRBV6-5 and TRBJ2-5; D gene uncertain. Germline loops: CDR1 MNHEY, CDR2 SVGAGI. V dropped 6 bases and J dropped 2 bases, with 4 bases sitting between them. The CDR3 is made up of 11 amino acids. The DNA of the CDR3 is TGTGCCAGCAGCCGTCAAGAGACCCAGTACTTC. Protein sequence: CASSRQETQYF.

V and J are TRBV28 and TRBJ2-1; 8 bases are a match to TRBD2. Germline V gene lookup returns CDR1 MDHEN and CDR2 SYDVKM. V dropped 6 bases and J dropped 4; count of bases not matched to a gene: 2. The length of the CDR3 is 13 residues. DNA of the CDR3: TGTGCCAGCAGCTTAGCGGGATACAATGAGCAGTTCTTC. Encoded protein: CASSLAGYNEQFF.

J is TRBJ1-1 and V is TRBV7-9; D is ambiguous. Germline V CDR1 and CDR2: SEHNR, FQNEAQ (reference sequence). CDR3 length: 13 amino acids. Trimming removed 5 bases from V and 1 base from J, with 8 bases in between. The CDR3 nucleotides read TGTGCCAGCAGCCGAACAGCGAACACTGAAGCTTTCTTT. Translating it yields CASSRTANTEAFF.